Listed here is a single TCR beta chain. The data stem from a study of monozygotic twins with cystic fibrosis. TCRdb keeps only in-frame clones here, not all; method: immunoSEQ multiplex PCR. The data contain about 24,000 clones, approximately 89% of them singletons. Germline CDR1 MNHEY, CDR2 SVGAGI. J gave up 2 bases and V 4 bases, and 10 bases lay outside the gene matches. This CDR3 is built from 16 residues. The rearrangement links TRBV6-5 to TRBJ1-1; 7 bases line up with TRBD1. The TCR comes from a girl aged 2-10 years with cystic fibrosis. The sample taken for sequencing was blood. The CDR3 nucleotides are TGTGCCAGCAGTTGGGGGACAGCACACGTTAACACTGAAGCTTTCTTT. Its protein product is CASSWGTAHVNTEAFF.